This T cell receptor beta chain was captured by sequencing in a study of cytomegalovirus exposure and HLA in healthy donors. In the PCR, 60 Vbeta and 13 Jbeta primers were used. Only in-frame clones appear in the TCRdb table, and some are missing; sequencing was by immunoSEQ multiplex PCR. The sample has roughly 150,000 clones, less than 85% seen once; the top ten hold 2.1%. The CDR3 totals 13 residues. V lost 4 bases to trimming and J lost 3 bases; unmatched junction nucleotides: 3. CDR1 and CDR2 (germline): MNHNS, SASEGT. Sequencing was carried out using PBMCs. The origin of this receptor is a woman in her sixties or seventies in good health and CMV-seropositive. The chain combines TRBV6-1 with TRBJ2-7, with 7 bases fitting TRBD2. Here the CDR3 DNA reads TGTGCCAGCAGTGTCGGGGGGAACTACGAGCAGTACTTC. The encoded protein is CASSVGGNYEQYF.